The 5 T cell receptor beta chains listed next were all sequenced from one sample in a study of blood T cell repertoires in COVID-19. Method: immunoSEQ multiplex PCR; TCRdb's copy keeps in-frame clones and lacks some. The sample carries 100,000 or so clones, over 75% recorded once. Input material: peripheral blood. Receptors were obtained from a woman aged 80 or over with acute or convalescent COVID-19.

The chain uses TRBV27 and TRBJ1-1; the match to TRBD1 covers 7 bases. Germline lookup yields CDR1 MNHEY and CDR2 SMNVEV (reference sequence). The V and J ends lost 4 bases and 5 bases, in that order; junction bases with no gene match: 4. This CDR3 comprises 13 residues. The DNA of the CDR3 is TGTGCCAGCAGTTCCAGGGGGTCGACTGAAGCTTTCTTT. This translates into CASSSRGSTEAFF.

The V call is TRBV15, the J call TRBJ1-1; D perhaps matches TRBD1 (6 bases). The CDR3 sequence is 16 residues long. The V gene lost 0 bases and the J gene lost 5 bases, with 16 bases spanning the gap. Germline CDR1 reads LNHNV; CDR2 reads YYDKDF (reference sequence). CDR3 bases: TGTGCCACCAGCAGAGATGGTCAGGGGATGGTGACTGAAGCTTTCTTT. Amino acids: CATSRDGQGMVTEAFF.

V and J are TRBV6-5 and TRBJ2-7, with TRBD1 identical over 10 bases. Germline V CDR1 and CDR2: MNHEY, SVGAGI. Trimming at V came to 6 bases and at J to 1 base, leaving 3 bases not matched to a gene. The CDR3 runs to 14 residues. The CDR3 is CASRGQGPSYEQYF. In DNA form, the CDR3 reads TGTGCCAGCAGGGGACAGGGGCCTTCCTACGAGCAGTACTTC.

This clone was detected a few times. The V gene is TRBV28, the J gene TRBJ2-4, with TRBD1 identical over 8 bases. The length of the CDR3 is 16 residues. Germline V gene sequence: CDR1 MDHEN, CDR2 SYDVKM. V lost 5 bases and J lost 0; bases outside the gene matches: 6. CDR3 region: CASSTRQGIAKNIQYF. The CDR3, as DNA: TGTGCCAGCAGTACTAGACAGGGGATAGCCAAAAACATTCAGTACTTC.

The chain is built from TRBV6-1 and TRBJ1-5, with 9 bases identical to TRBD1. The V and J ends lost 2 bases and 2 bases, in that order; junction bases with no gene match: 4. The CDR3 has 16 amino acids. CDR1 MNHNS and CDR2 SASEGT come from the germline V gene. The DNA for the CDR3 is TGTGCCAGCAGTGAATGGGACAGGGACGGCAATCAGCCCCAGCATTTT. This codes for CASSEWDRDGNQPQHF.